Listed below are T cell receptor beta chains from one sample, sequenced in a study of regulatory T cells in long-lasting Graves disease. TCRdb analysed the multiplex PCR reads with MiXCR anew, one entry per CDR3 protein. In the table there are approximately 500,000 distinct CDR3 sequences, 20% to 25% of which are singletons. Sequencing used peripheral blood mononuclear cells (PBMCs), obtained when the disease was refractory, from a patient treated with antithyroid drugs. The receptor source for this set is a female donor with Graves disease. CDR3s include the opening cysteine and the closing phenylalanine or tryptophan. The D gene is left open where the match is weak. Size is omitted from some rows. Given values are once, few, many or a class for expanded clones.

>TRBJ2-5|NA|TRBD2|TRBV5-1
CASSLAGLAWETQYF
TGCGCCAGCAGTCTGGCGGGACTAGCGTGGGAGACCCAGTACTTC
>TRBJ1-4|many|TRBD1|TRBV24-1
CATTGTGTRNEKLFF
TGTGCCACCACGGGGACAGGGACCAGGAATGAAAAACTGTTTTTT
>TRBJ2-3|NA|NA|TRBV6-2/TRBV6-3
CASSAQGEPHF
TGTGCCAGCAGCGCCCAAGGAGAGCCACATTTT
>TRBJ1-2|many|TRBD1|TRBV12-3/TRBV12-4
CASSFTGTGHGYTF
TGTGCCAGCAGTTTTACCGGGACAGGGCATGGCTACACCTTC
>TRBJ1-4|few|NA|TRBV3-1
CASSPRTRKGGEKLFF
TGTGCCAGCAGCCCCAGGACCCGGAAGGGTGGAGAAAAACTGTTTTTT
>TRBJ2-7|many|TRBD1|TRBV28
CASIGDRGTYEQYF
TGTGCCAGCATTGGGGACAGGGGCACCTACGAGCAGTACTTC
>TRBJ2-7|many|NA|TRBV12-3/TRBV12-4
CASSWSAASDEQYF
TGTGCCAGCAGTTGGTCGGCAGCCTCTGACGAGCAGTACTTC
>TRBJ2-7|NA|NA|TRBV20-1
CSARGRAGSSYEQYF
TGCAGTGCCCGGGGTAGGGCAGGGAGCTCCTACGAGCAGTACTTC
>TRBJ2-1|NA|TRBD2|TRBV7-2
CASSFTGTTYNEQFF
TGTGCCAGCAGCTTCACCGGGACTACCTACAATGAGCAGTTCTTC
>TRBJ1-1|NA|NA|TRBV3-1
CASSQYISNTEAFF
TGTGCCAGCAGCCAATACATATCAAACACTGAAGCTTTCTTT
>TRBJ2-7|many|TRBD2|TRBV7-8
CASSQRTRPYEQYF
TGTGCCAGCAGCCAACGGACTAGACCCTACGAGCAGTACTTC
>TRBJ2-7|many|TRBD1|TRBV28
CASSRDRGLTYEQYF
TGTGCCAGCAGCCGGGACAGGGGGCTCACCTACGAGCAGTACTTC
>TRBJ2-1|NA|NA|TRBV10-3
CAISEGSFEQFF
TGTGCCATCAGTGAGGGGAGCTTCGAGCAGTTCTTC
>TRBJ1-1|many|TRBD1|TRBV3-1
CASSQGFPDRAMNTEAFF
TGTGCCAGCAGCCAAGGGTTTCCGGACAGGGCAATGAACACTGAAGCTTTCTTT
>TRBJ1-6|few|NA|TRBV27
CASSSLWTYSSYNSPLHF
TGTGCCAGCAGTTCACTCTGGACATACAGCTCCTATAATTCACCCCTCCACTTT
>TRBJ2-7|NA|TRBD2|TRBV11-1
CASSARLADYEQYF
TGTGCCAGCAGCGCCCGACTAGCGGACTACGAGCAGTACTTC
>TRBJ2-7|few|TRBD2|TRBV29-1
CSVVTSVAYEQYF
TGCAGCGTAGTGACTAGCGTAGCCTACGAGCAGTACTTC
>TRBJ2-7|NA|TRBD1|TRBV10-3
CAISEPPGQGFYEQYF
TGTGCCATCAGTGAGCCACCGGGACAGGGGTTTTACGAGCAGTACTTC
>TRBJ1-2|NA|TRBD1|TRBV4-1
CASSHPRGQTQRLGYTF
TGCGCCAGCAGCCACCCAAGGGGACAGACTCAACGATTGGGCTACACCTTC
>TRBJ2-1|many|TRBD2|TRBV12-3/TRBV12-4
CASILGAGSSYNEQFF
TGTGCCAGCATTCTAGGAGCGGGAAGCTCCTACAATGAGCAGTTCTTC
>TRBJ1-5|few|NA|TRBV15
CATSRDPSNQPQHF
TGTGCCACCAGCAGAGATCCCAGCAATCAGCCCCAGCATTTT
>TRBJ2-7|NA|NA|TRBV20-1
CSARDGQGLSSYEQYF
TGCAGTGCTAGAGATGGCCAGGGGCTTAGCTCCTACGAGCAGTACTTC
>TRBJ2-5|many|TRBD2|TRBV20-1
CSARDQRGGGETQYF
TGCAGTGCTAGAGATCAACGGGGGGGAGGGGAGACCCAGTACTTC
>TRBJ2-2|few|NA|TRBV13
CASSHWGSNTGELFF
TGTGCCAGCAGTCATTGGGGTTCGAACACCGGGGAGCTGTTTTTT
>TRBJ2-6|many|NA|TRBV28
CASSSSRGWVSSGANVLTF
TGTGCCAGCAGTTCGTCTCGAGGGTGGGTTTCTTCTGGGGCCAACGTCCTGACTTTC
>TRBJ1-1|few|NA|TRBV20-1
CSARDPAAPNTEAFF
TGCAGTGCTAGAGATCCGGCGGCCCCAAACACTGAAGCTTTCTTT
>TRBJ2-5|many|TRBD2|TRBV12-3/TRBV12-4
CASSFGTSGVATQYF
TGTGCCAGCAGTTTCGGGACTAGCGGGGTTGCGACCCAGTACTTC
>TRBJ2-1|few|TRBD2|TRBV7-6
CASSLAGTSGNREQFF
TGTGCCAGCAGCTTAGCTGGGACTAGCGGGAACCGTGAGCAGTTCTTC
>TRBJ1-6|many|NA|TRBV19
CASSTRQNDDSPLHF
TGTGCCAGTAGTACCCGACAGAATGACGACTCACCCCTCCACTTT
>TRBJ1-5|many|NA|TRBV2
CASTDKGGGEPQHF
TGTGCCAGCACCGACAAGGGGGGCGGTGAGCCCCAGCATTTT
>TRBJ1-4|few|NA|TRBV28
CASSIRVTDEKLFF
TGTGCCAGCAGCATCAGGGTCACGGATGAAAAACTGTTTTTT
>TRBJ1-4|NA|TRBD1|TRBV2
CASGWTGNEKLFF
TGTGCCAGCGGGTGGACAGGGAATGAAAAACTGTTTTTT
>TRBJ1-2|many|TRBD1|TRBV28
CASSWDRYYGYTF
TGTGCCAGCAGCTGGGACAGGTACTATGGCTACACCTTC
>TRBJ1-6|few|TRBD1|TRBV28
CASSLRTGGRSPLHF
TGTGCCAGCAGTTTAAGGACAGGGGGGCGGTCACCCCTCCACTTT
>TRBJ2-5|few|TRBD2|TRBV4-1
CASSPLAGRETQYF
TGCGCCAGCAGCCCACTAGCGGGGAGAGAGACCCAGTACTTC
>TRBJ2-1|few|NA|TRBV24-1
CATSDLDLTYNEQFF
TGTGCCACCAGTGATTTGGACCTAACCTACAATGAGCAGTTCTTC
>TRBJ2-5|NA|NA|TRBV4-1
CASSQKEGNGWETQYF
TGCGCCAGCAGCCAGAAGGAAGGCAACGGATGGGAGACCCAGTACTTC
>TRBJ2-7|few|NA|TRBV6-1
CASRTDAGNEQYF
TGTGCCAGCAGAACCGACGCGGGGAACGAGCAGTACTTC
>TRBJ2-1|NA|NA|TRBV20-1
CSAQTSLAGKYNEQFF
TGCAGTGCCCAGACTAGTTTGGCGGGCAAGTACAATGAGCAGTTCTTC
>TRBJ2-5|few|TRBD1|TRBV20-1
CSARDIDRGETQYF
TGCAGTGCTAGAGATATCGACAGGGGTGAGACCCAGTACTTC
>TRBJ2-2|NA|NA|TRBV11-2
CASSSGPQPNTGELFF
TGTGCCAGCAGCTCGGGACCCCAACCTAACACCGGGGAGCTGTTTTTT
>TRBJ2-4|NA|TRBD1|TRBV10-3
CAISESDGQGAAKNIQYF
TGTGCCATCAGTGAGTCGGACGGACAGGGGGCTGCCAAAAACATTCAGTACTTC
>TRBJ2-1|NA|TRBD2|TRBV28
CASSLGGSAYNEQFF
TGTGCCAGCAGTTTAGGCGGGAGCGCCTACAATGAGCAGTTCTTC
>TRBJ2-7|few|NA|TRBV15
CATSGGGSASYEQYF
TGTGCCACCAGCGGAGGGGGATCCGCCTCCTACGAGCAGTACTTC
>TRBJ2-5|many|NA|TRBV28
CASSDRDTQETQYF
TGTGCCAGCAGTGATAGGGACACTCAAGAGACCCAGTACTTC
>TRBJ2-7|many|NA|TRBV6-1
CASKDQGQGSYEQYF
TGTGCCAGCAAAGACCAGGGTCAGGGCTCCTACGAGCAGTACTTC
>TRBJ2-4|NA|TRBD1|TRBV25-1
CASSLTGVENIQYF
TGTGCCAGCAGTTTGACAGGGGTAGAAAACATTCAGTACTTC
>TRBJ1-6|NA|TRBD1|TRBV20-1
CSARDATGTGNNSPLHF
TGCAGTGCTAGAGATGCAACCGGGACAGGCAATAATTCACCCCTCCACTTT
>TRBJ2-2|many|NA|TRBV24-1
CATGWENTGELFF
TGTGCCACCGGTTGGGAGAACACCGGGGAGCTGTTTTTT
>TRBJ2-6|NA|NA|TRBV25-1
CASSALMGAGANVLTF
TGTGCCAGCAGTGCCCTAATGGGGGCTGGGGCCAACGTCCTGACTTTC
>TRBJ1-3|NA|TRBD1|TRBV5-1
CASSLGDSYSGNTIYF
TGCGCCAGCAGCCTAGGGGACAGCTACTCTGGAAACACCATATATTTT
>TRBJ2-1|NA|NA|TRBV6-1
CASSPPVGVGGEQFF
TGTGCCAGCAGCCCCCCGGTTGGGGTAGGGGGTGAGCAGTTCTTC
>TRBJ2-2|NA|NA|TRBV7-6
CASSPGSRELFF
TGTGCCAGCAGCCCAGGGTCGCGGGAGCTGTTTTTT
>TRBJ2-7|NA|NA|TRBV6-5
CASSSFGPGNEQYF
TGTGCCAGCAGTTCCTTTGGGCCCGGGAACGAGCAGTACTTC
>TRBJ2-5|few|NA|TRBV5-6
CASSPTTGLETQYF
TGTGCCAGCAGCCCCACGACAGGTCTGGAGACCCAGTACTTC
>TRBJ2-7|NA|TRBD1|TRBV7-2
CASSLAGQVFYEQYF
TGTGCCAGCAGCCTCGCGGGACAGGTCTTCTACGAGCAGTACTTC
>TRBJ1-6|NA|TRBD1|TRBV6-2/TRBV6-3
CASSQGGTANSPLHF
TGTGCCAGCAGTCAAGGCGGGACAGCTAATTCACCCCTCCACTTT
>TRBJ1-2|few|NA|TRBV7-2
CASSGYRDGRNGYTF
TGTGCCAGCAGCGGCTACCGGGACGGTAGAAATGGCTACACCTTC
>TRBJ1-4|few|TRBD1|TRBV27
CASSRFVTGGDEKLFF
TGTGCCAGCAGCAGATTTGTGACAGGGGGCGACGAAAAACTGTTTTTT
>TRBJ1-1|NA|TRBD1|TRBV14
CASMTGGNTEAFF
TGTGCCAGTATGACAGGGGGCAACACTGAAGCTTTCTTT